This TCR beta chain was sequenced in a study of beta chain features in type 1 diabetes. The CDR3 contains 14 residues. V lost 5 bases, J lost 2 bases, and 5 bases stayed unmatched. In germline, CDR1 is SGHTA, CDR2 FQGNSA. The sample holds many counts of this clone. This same CDR3 is encoded by further DNA sequences in the sample. The authors reverse transcribed all of the isolated RNA, so sequencing captured expressed TCRB transcripts. Profiled with immunoSEQ multiplex PCR; TCRdb holds only in-frame clones, not every one. The sample consists of 300,000 to 350,000 clones, around 7.6% of them appearing once.

This receptor was identified in a woman aged 18-30 years in good health. The sample was central memory CD4+ T cells from blood. The chain combines TRBV7-2 with TRBJ2-5, with 7 nucleotides matching TRBD1. The CDR3 nucleotides read TGTGCCAGCAGCCCGGGACAGAGACAAGAGACCCAGTACTTC. This codes for CASSPGQRQETQYF.